The 28 T cell receptor beta chains in this list originate from one sample, sequenced in a study of T-cell reconstitution after alpha-beta-depleted transplantation in children. The TCRbeta library was prepared with unique molecular identifiers. TCRdb re-called the PCR reads with MiXCR, one entry per CDR3 protein. The sample records approximately 800,000 distinct CDR3 sequences, 15% to 20% being singletons. The sequenced sample was PBMCs, mostly from graft donor cells, obtained 360 days after TCRalphabeta/CD19-depleted stem cell transplant. Receptors were obtained from a male patient under 18 who had a stem cell transplant for acute lymphoblastic leukemia, so the T cells may come from the graft donor.

V usage is TRBV5-1 and J usage is TRBJ2-7, with TRBD2 identical over 7 bases. J was trimmed by 4 bases and V by 6 bases; bases with no gene match: 13. Germline V gene data show CDR1 as SGHRS and CDR2 as YFSETQ. CDR3 length: 15 residues. CDR3 amino acids: CASTPSGTSTYEQYF. CDR3 coding DNA: TGCGCCAGCACCCCAAGCGGGACCTCCACTTACGAGCAGTACTTC.

The V call is TRBV5-5, the J call TRBJ2-7; D remains unclear. CDR3 length equals 14 residues. Trimming removed 4 bases from V and 4 bases from J, with 15 bases in between. The germline CDR1 and CDR2 sequences are SGHKS and YYEKEE (reference sequence). CDR3 coding DNA: TGTGCCAGCAGCGGCGTAACTATTCCATACGAGCAGTACTTC. It translates to CASSGVTIPYEQYF.

This clonotype has a handful of counts. The CDR3 spells CATSRDHRDSGANVLTF. The CDR3 nucleotides are TGTGCCACCAGCAGAGATCACAGGGACTCTGGGGCCAACGTCCTGACTTTC. The V call is TRBV15, the J call TRBJ2-6, with D possibly matching TRBD1 (6 bases). Per the germline V gene, CDR1 is LNHNV and CDR2 is YYDKDF (reference sequence). The CDR3 loop spans 17 amino acids. V lost 0 bases and J lost 0, with 9 bases in between.

CDR3 in amino acids: CASSPFKGTTEAFF. The CDR3, as DNA: TGTGCCAGCTCACCGTTCAAGGGGACCACTGAAGCTTTCTTT. V usage is TRBV18 and J usage is TRBJ1-1, with a tentative D call TRBD1 (5 bases). The V gene lost 3 bases and the J gene lost 4 bases, with 12 bases spanning the gap. Germline V gives CDR1 KGHSH, CDR2 LQKENI. The CDR3 covers 14 residues.

The chain joins TRBV5-1 to TRBJ2-3; 12 bases are shared with TRBD1. CDR1 SGHRS and CDR2 YFSETQ come from the germline V gene. The CDR3 consists of 16 residues. The V and J ends lost 0 bases and 5 bases, in that order; junction bases with no gene match: 4. Here the CDR3 DNA reads TGCGCCAGCAGCTTGGTGGGACAGGGGGCGCAAGATACGCAGTATTTT. It specifies CASSLVGQGAQDTQYF.

The V call is TRBV5-1, the J call TRBJ2-7; D possibly corresponds to TRBD1 (8 bases). The V gene's germline CDR1 is SGHRS and CDR2 YFSETQ. CDR3 length equals 17 residues. V was clipped by 4 bases and J by 3 bases, with 23 bases between them. Here the CDR3 reads CASSPSGTGTIIYEQYF. For the CDR3, the DNA is TGCGCCAGCAGCCCCAGCGGGACAGGCACCATAATCTACGAGCAGTACTTC.

This clonotype was seen repeatedly, ten times or more. The chain combines TRBV20-1 with TRBJ1-2; D is unresolved. From germline, CDR1 is DFQATT and CDR2 SNEGSKA (reference sequence). The CDR3 spans 15 residues. V lost 1 base and J 0 bases, leaving 12 bases between the germline ends. The CDR3 sequence is CSARAVTAANYGYTF. CDR3 DNA sequence: TGCAGTGCTAGAGCCGTGACGGCCGCTAACTATGGCTACACCTTC.

This clonotype was counted only a few times. V is TRBV5-6 and J is TRBJ2-1, with 7 bases identical to TRBD2. J was trimmed by 8 bases and V by 1 base; bases with no gene match: 9. The CDR3 loop spans 15 amino acids. Germline V gene data show CDR1 as SGHDT and CDR2 as YYEEEE. The CDR3 loop is CASSLSPGRRDEQFF. DNA for the CDR3: TGTGCCAGCAGCTTGTCGCCCGGGAGGCGGGATGAGCAGTTCTTC.

The chain couples TRBV7-9 to TRBJ2-2; 8 nucleotides align to TRBD1. The germline gives CDR1 SEHNR, CDR2 FQNEAQ (reference sequence). The CDR3 length is 13 residues. Trimming cost V 7 bases and J 5 bases; bases outside gene matches: 3. The CDR3 here is CASNNRGTGELFF. The CDR3 DNA reads TGTGCCAGCAATAACAGGGGGACCGGGGAGCTGTTTTTT.

This clonotype was picked up a small number of times. This chain connects TRBV19 to TRBJ2-1, with a possible D match to TRBD2 (6 bases). Germline V gene data show CDR1 as LNHDA and CDR2 as SQIVND (reference sequence). The CDR3 totals 14 residues. V shed 3 bases and J shed 9 bases, with 15 bases lying between them. CDR3 DNA: TGTGCCAGTAGTATCGTGTCGGGAGTAGCTGAGCAGTTCTTC. This sequence encodes CASSIVSGVAEQFF.

There are a few counts of this clonotype. CDR3 sequence (DNA): TGTGCCTGGAAGGGGGGTAACTATGGCTACACCTTC. Translated, it gives CAWKGGNYGYTF. The rearrangement joins TRBV30 to TRBJ1-2; tentatively, D is TRBD1 (6 bases). CDR1 is GTSNPN, CDR2 SVGIG, per germline (reference sequence). The germline V and J ends were trimmed by 4 bases and 1 base, with 7 bases remaining between them. The CDR3 consists of 12 residues.

The chain uses TRBV12-3 or TRBV12-4 and TRBJ2-4; D might be TRBD2 (6 bases). The CDR3 loop spans 14 amino acids. V lost 5 bases and J 3 bases, leaving 11 bases between the germline ends. CDR3 residues: CASSGGEVKNIQYF. CDR3 nucleotides: TGTGCCAGCAGTGGAGGGGAGGTCAAAAACATTCAGTACTTC.

The rearrangement joins TRBV5-1 to TRBJ2-1, with 10 bases fitting TRBD2. V lost 4 bases and J lost 10; bases outside the gene matches: 11. CDR1 is SGHRS and CDR2 is YFSETQ in the germline V gene. The CDR3 loop spans 15 amino acids. CDR3 nucleotide sequence: TGCGCCAGCAGCCTGGGAGGAGCGGGAGGGCCCGAGCAGTTCTTC. Translation: CASSLGGAGGPEQFF.

The rearrangement uses TRBV6-1 and TRBJ2-1; TRBD2 matches 10 bases. Germline assignment: CDR1 MNHNS and CDR2 SASEGT. J gave up 5 bases and V 6 bases, and 10 bases lay outside the gene matches. The CDR3 has 16 residues. CDR3 coding DNA: TGTGCCAGCAGCGACCTACTAGCGGGGCTTGACAATGAGCAGTTCTTC. It translates to CASSDLLAGLDNEQFF.

The sample holds a few counts of this clonotype. The genes are TRBV20-1 and TRBJ2-5; D gene unclear. Germline CDR1 reads DFQATT; CDR2 reads SNEGSKA (reference sequence). The CDR3 spans 13 residues. V lost 6 bases, J lost 0 bases, and 11 bases lay in between. CDR3 DNA: TGCAGTGCGCAGATAGGCAACCAAGAGACCCAGTACTTC. Its translation is CSAQIGNQETQYF.

This clonotype was seen a handful of times. DNA of the CDR3: TGTGCCAGCAGTTGGGGTATGGTACGGAAAGAGACCCAGTACTTC. This encodes CASSWGMVRKETQYF. The rearrangement joins TRBV2 to TRBJ2-5; D is undetermined. The germline gives CDR1 SNHLY, CDR2 FYNNEI. CDR3 length: 15 residues. V lost 5 bases to trimming and J lost 3 bases, with 16 bases between them. The variable domain in full, completed from reference TRBV2 and TRBJ2-5, reads EPEVTQTPSHQVTQMGQEVILRCVPISNHLYFYWYRQILGQKVEFLVSFYNNEISEKSEIFDDQFSVERPDGSNFTLKIRSTKLEDSAMYFCASSWGMVRKETQYFGPGTRLLVL.

This clonotype has more than one count but fewer than ten. The chain combines TRBV27 with TRBJ1-5, with 9 nucleotides matching TRBD1. The CDR3 is 17 residues long. The trim removed 5 bases at V and 8 bases at J, leaving 16 bases unmatched. The germline CDR1 and CDR2 sequences are MNHEY and SMNVEV (reference sequence). The CDR3 bases are TGTGCCAGCAGTCCGGTAAACGCTATAACAGGGGGCAAGCCCCAGCATTTT. Protein sequence: CASSPVNAITGGKPQHF.

The chain employs TRBV7-9 and TRBJ2-1; 8 positions agree with TRBD1. The germline gives CDR1 SEHNR, CDR2 FQNEAQ (reference sequence). CDR3 size: 16 residues. Losses at the gene ends were 3 bases for V and 6 bases for J; bases not matched to a gene: 10. CDR3 nucleotides: TGTGCCAGCAGCTTCAGACAGGGGCTAATGGGCAATGAGCAGTTCTTC. It specifies CASSFRQGLMGNEQFF. Combining the CDR3 with reference TRBV7-9 and TRBJ2-1 gives the whole variable domain DTGVSQNPRHKITKRGQNVTFRCDPISEHNRLYWYRQTLGQGPEFLTYFQNEAQLEKSRLLSDRFSAERPKGSFSTLEIQRTEQGDSAMYLCASSFRQGLMGNEQFFGPGTRLTVL.

This clonotype was found a few times. The chain is built from TRBV20-1 and TRBJ2-5; TRBD2 agrees at 7 bases. With V trimmed by 5 bases and J by 4 bases, 4 bases remained unmatched. CDR3 length: 12 residues. The germline V gene has CDR1 DFQATT and CDR2 SNEGSKA (reference sequence). CDR3 sequence reads: CSAHAGVETQYF. The CDR3 DNA reads TGCAGTGCTCATGCGGGAGTAGAGACCCAGTACTTC.

The table lists this clonotype with a few counts. The V call is TRBV20-1, the J call TRBJ2-4, with TRBD1 as a possible D gene (6 bases). The V and J ends lost 0 bases and 13 bases respectively, with 16 bases between them. CDR3 size: 13 residues. Germline-derived CDR1 and CDR2 are DFQATT and SNEGSKA (reference sequence). The chain's CDR3 is CSAREGWTEWQYF. CDR3 DNA: TGCAGTGCTAGAGAGGGGTGGACAGAATGGCAGTACTTC.

This clonotype occurred many times. The V gene is TRBV12-3 or TRBV12-4, the J gene TRBJ2-5, with 7 bases lining up with TRBD1. The V gene end was trimmed by 2 bases and the J gene end by 2 bases; junction bases not matched to a gene: 5. The CDR3 extends over 15 amino acids. The CDR3 protein is CASSLLGQRQETQYF. The CDR3 bases are TGTGCCAGCAGTTTATTGGGACAGAGGCAAGAGACCCAGTACTTC.

This clonotype was seen more than once but under ten times. The rearrangement links TRBV3-1 to TRBJ2-7; no reliable D call. The CDR3 covers 14 residues. The germline V and J ends were trimmed by 1 base and 2 bases, with 9 bases remaining between them. The V gene's germline CDR1 is LGHDT and CDR2 YNNKEL (reference sequence). CDR3 nucleotide sequence: TGTGCCAGCAGCCAAGGAATCGGCACCTACGAGCAGTACTTC. This encodes CASSQGIGTYEQYF.

This clonotype appeared a single time. This sequence joins TRBV6-1 and TRBJ1-1; a weak D match, TRBD1 (5 bases). Germline V gives CDR1 MNHNS, CDR2 SASEGT. V lost 3 bases to trimming and J lost 5 bases, with 25 bases between them. The CDR3 spans 18 residues. As DNA, the CDR3 is TGTGCCAGCAGTGATGGCTCAAAAGTTAAGGGACGGTCGACTGAAGCTTTCTTT. Protein product: CASSDGSKVKGRSTEAFF.

The J gene is TRBJ2-1, the V gene TRBV10-3, with 7 bases that match TRBD1. J gave up 2 bases and V 7 bases, and 5 bases lay outside the gene matches. The CDR3 is made up of 14 amino acids. Germline lookup yields CDR1 ENHRY and CDR2 SYGVKD. The CDR3 loop is CAINRDSTYNEQFF. The CDR3 bases are TGTGCCATCAATAGGGACAGCACCTACAATGAGCAGTTCTTC.

This clonotype was recorded only once. This chain uses TRBV5-5 with TRBJ1-5; D is uncertain. The V gene lost 0 bases and the J gene lost 2 bases, with 9 bases spanning the gap. The CDR3 extends over 15 amino acids. Germline CDR1 reads SGHKS; CDR2 reads YYEKEE (reference sequence). CDR3 in amino acids: CASSLVPLGNQPQHF. The DNA for the CDR3 is TGTGCCAGCAGCTTGGTTCCGCTCGGCAATCAGCCCCAGCATTTT. The full variable domain, completed using reference TRBV5-5 and TRBJ1-5, is DAGVTQSPTHLIKTRGQQVTLRCSPISGHKSVSWYQQVLGQGPQFIFQYYEKEERGRGNFPDRFSARQFPNYSSELNVNALLLGDSALYLCASSLVPLGNQPQHFGDGTRLSIL.

The chain carries TRBV4-1 and TRBJ2-7, with D perhaps matching TRBD1 (5 bases). Trimming cost V 2 bases and J 2 bases, with 13 bases left between them. Germline CDR1 is MGHRA and CDR2 is YSYEKL. The CDR3 sequence is 15 residues long. CDR3 loop: CASSQQGGRTYEQYF. The CDR3 DNA reads TGCGCCAGCAGCCAACAGGGTGGAAGGACCTACGAGCAGTACTTC.

The V call is TRBV29-1, the J call TRBJ1-1, with D hard to call. The V and J ends lost 5 bases and 1 base respectively, with 11 bases between them. CDR3 length equals 13 residues. Germline loops: CDR1 SQVTM, CDR2 ANQGSEA. CDR3 loop: CSVTESGNTEAFF. The CDR3 DNA reads as TGCAGCGTTACGGAGTCAGGGAACACTGAAGCTTTCTTT.

The table lists this clonotype with a few counts. The CDR3 region is CASSLGGGAVDTQYF. CDR3 in DNA: TGCGCCAGCAGCTTAGGAGGGGGCGCAGTAGATACGCAGTATTTT. This chain links TRBV5-1 with TRBJ2-3; D is perhaps TRBD1 (7 bases). Germline V gives CDR1 SGHRS, CDR2 YFSETQ. V was pared by 2 bases and J by 5 bases, with 15 bases between. This CDR3 is built from 15 residues.